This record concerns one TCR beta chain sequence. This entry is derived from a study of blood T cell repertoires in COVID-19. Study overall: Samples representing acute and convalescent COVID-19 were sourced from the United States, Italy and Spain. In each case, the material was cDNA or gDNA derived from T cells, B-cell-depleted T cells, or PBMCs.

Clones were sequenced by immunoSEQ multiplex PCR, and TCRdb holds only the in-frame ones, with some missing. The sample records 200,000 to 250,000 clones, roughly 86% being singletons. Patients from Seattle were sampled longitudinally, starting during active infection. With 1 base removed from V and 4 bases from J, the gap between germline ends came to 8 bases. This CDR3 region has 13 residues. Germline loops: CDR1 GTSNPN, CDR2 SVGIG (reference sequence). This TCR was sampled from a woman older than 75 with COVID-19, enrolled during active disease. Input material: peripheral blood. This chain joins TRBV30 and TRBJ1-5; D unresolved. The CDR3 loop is CAWSGSTNQPQHF. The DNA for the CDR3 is TGTGCCTGGAGTGGGTCCACTAATCAGCCCCAGCATTTT.